The clone carrying this T cell receptor beta chain showed up many times. The data are from a study of regulatory T cells in long-lasting Graves disease. Described time point: newly diagnosed GD, antithyroid drugs for less than 3 months. Isolated PBMC RNA provided the starting material for the TCR library. The germline V gene has CDR1 PRHDT and CDR2 FYEKMQ (reference sequence). This CDR3 comprises 16 residues. The trim removed 3 bases at V and 6 bases at J, leaving 8 bases unmatched. Both iRepertoire HTBI primers and Arm-PCR of CDR3 regions were used to build the TCR beta libraries. In TCRdb, the multiplex PCR reads were re-called with MiXCR into one record per CDR3 protein. The table lists approximately 540,000 distinct CDR3 sequences, around 11% of them singletons. These data were likewise used in another study, on T cells in Graves' hyperthyroidism and ophthalmopathy.

The chain is built from TRBV13 and TRBJ2-1; 10 bases match TRBD2. The TCR originated in a woman in her thirties with Graves disease. The sequenced sample was peripheral blood mononuclear cells (PBMCs), obtained at new diagnosis, from a patient treated with antithyroid drugs. This chain's CDR3 is CASSFRTSGPSNEQFF. Here the CDR3 DNA reads TGTGCCAGCAGCTTCAGGACTAGCGGTCCGAGCAATGAGCAGTTCTTC.